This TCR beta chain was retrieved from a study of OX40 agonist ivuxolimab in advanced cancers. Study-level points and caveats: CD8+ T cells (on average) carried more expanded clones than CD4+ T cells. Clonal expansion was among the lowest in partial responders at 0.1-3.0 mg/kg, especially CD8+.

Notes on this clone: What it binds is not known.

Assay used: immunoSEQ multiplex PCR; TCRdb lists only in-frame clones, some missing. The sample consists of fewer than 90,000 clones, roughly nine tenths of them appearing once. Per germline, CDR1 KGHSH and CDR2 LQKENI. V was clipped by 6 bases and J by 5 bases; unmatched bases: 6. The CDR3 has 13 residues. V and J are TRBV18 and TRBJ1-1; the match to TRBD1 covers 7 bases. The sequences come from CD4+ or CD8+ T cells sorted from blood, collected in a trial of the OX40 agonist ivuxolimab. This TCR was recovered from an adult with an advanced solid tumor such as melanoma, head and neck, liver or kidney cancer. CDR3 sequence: CASSQGGETEAFF. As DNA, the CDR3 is TGTGCCAGCTCCCAAGGGGGCGAGACTGAAGCTTTCTTT.